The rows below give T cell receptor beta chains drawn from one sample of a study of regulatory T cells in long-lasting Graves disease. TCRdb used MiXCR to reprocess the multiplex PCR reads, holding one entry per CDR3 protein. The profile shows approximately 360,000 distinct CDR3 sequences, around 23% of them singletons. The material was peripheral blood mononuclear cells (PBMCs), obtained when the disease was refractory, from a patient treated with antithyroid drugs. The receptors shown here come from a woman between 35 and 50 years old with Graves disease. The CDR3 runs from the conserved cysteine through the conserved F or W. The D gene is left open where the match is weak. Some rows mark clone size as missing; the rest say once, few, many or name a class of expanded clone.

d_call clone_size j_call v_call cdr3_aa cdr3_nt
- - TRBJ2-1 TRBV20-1 CSARGMARSSYNEQFF TGCAGTGCTAGAGGGATGGCGAGGAGCTCCTACAATGAGCAGTTCTTC
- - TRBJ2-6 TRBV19 CASSVGANVLTF TGTGCCTCCTCAGTGGGGGCCAACGTCCTGACTTTC
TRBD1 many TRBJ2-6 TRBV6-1 CASTHRGPGANVLTF TGTGCCAGCACCCACAGGGGCCCTGGGGCCAACGTCCTGACTTTC
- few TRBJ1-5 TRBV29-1 CSVRTEYSNQPQHF TGCAGCGTTAGGACAGAGTATAGCAATCAGCCCCAGCATTTT
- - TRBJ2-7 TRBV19 CASRDMEEFGEQYF TGTGCCAGTAGGGACATGGAAGAGTTTGGCGAGCAGTACTTC
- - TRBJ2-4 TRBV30 CAWRPWRDKNIQYF TGTGCCTGGAGACCCTGGAGGGACAAAAACATTCAGTACTTC
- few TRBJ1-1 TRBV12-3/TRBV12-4 CASSMDRRKTEAFF TGTGCCAGCAGCATGGACCGGAGAAAAACTGAAGCTTTCTTT
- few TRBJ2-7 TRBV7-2 CASSLSRDPSLYEQYF TGTGCCAGCAGCTTATCGCGGGACCCGAGCCTCTACGAGCAGTACTTC
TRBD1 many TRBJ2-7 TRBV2 CASSPQGTREQYF TGTGCCAGCAGTCCACAGGGGACGCGCGAGCAGTACTTC
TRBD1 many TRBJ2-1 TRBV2 CASSDPGGGYNEQFF TGTGCCAGCAGTGACCCAGGGGGCGGGTACAATGAGCAGTTCTTC
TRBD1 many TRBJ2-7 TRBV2 CASMDREKLYEQYF TGTGCCAGCATGGACAGGGAGAAGCTCTACGAGCAGTACTTC
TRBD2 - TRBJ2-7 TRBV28 CASSLAWLAGYSYEQYF TGTGCCAGCAGTTTAGCGTGGCTAGCGGGATACTCCTACGAGCAGTACTTC
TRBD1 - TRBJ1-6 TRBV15 CATRSDRGTSPLHF TGTGCCACCAGGAGCGACAGGGGGACGTCACCCCTCCACTTT